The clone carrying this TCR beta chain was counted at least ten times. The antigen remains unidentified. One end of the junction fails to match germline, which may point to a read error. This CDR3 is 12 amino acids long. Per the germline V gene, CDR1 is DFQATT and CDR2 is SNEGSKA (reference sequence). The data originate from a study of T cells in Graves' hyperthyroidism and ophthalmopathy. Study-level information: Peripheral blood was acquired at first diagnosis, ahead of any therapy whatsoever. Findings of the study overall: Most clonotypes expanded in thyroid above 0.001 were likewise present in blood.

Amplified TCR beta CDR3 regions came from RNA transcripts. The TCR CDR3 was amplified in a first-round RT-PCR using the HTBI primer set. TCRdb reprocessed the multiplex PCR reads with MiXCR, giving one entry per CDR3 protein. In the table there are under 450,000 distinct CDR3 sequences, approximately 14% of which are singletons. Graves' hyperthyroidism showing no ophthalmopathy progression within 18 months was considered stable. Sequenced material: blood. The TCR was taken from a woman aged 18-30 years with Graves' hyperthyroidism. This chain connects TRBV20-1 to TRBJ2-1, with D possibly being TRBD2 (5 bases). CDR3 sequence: CSARGLSAGQFF. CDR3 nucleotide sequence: TGCAGTGCCAGAGGGCTGTCGGCGGGGCAGTTCTTC.